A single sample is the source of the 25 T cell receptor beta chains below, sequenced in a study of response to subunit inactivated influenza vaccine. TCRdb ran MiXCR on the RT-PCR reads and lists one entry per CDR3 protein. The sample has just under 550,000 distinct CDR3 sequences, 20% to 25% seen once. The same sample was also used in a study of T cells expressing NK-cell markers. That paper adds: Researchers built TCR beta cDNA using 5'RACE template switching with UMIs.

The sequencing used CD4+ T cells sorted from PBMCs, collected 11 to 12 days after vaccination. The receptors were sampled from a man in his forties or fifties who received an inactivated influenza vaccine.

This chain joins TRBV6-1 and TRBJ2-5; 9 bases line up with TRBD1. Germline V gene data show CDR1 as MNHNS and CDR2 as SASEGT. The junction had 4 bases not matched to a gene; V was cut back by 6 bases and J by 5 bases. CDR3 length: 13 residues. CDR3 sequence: CASRTGGYETQYF. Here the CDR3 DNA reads TGTGCCAGCAGAACAGGGGGCTACGAGACCCAGTACTTC.

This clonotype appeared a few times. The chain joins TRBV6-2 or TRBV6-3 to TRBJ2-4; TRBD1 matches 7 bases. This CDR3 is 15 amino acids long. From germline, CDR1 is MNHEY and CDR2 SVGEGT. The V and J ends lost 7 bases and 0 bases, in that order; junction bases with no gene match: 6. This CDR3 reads CASIQQGIAKNIQYF. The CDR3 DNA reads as TGTGCCAGCATCCAACAGGGGATAGCCAAAAACATTCAGTACTTC.

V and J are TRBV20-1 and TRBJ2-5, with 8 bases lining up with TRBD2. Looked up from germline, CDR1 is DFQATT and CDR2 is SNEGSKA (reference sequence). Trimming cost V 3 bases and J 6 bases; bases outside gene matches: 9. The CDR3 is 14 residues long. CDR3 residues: CSASPPAGAKTQYF. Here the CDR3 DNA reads TGCAGTGCTAGCCCGCCAGCGGGGGCTAAGACCCAGTACTTC.

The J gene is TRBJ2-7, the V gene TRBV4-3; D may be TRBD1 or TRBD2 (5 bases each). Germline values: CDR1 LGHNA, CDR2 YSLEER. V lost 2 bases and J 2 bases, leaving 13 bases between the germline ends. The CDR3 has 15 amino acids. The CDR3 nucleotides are TGCGCCAGCAGCCAACCCGGGACGCCAACCTACGAGCAGTACTTC. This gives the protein CASSQPGTPTYEQYF.

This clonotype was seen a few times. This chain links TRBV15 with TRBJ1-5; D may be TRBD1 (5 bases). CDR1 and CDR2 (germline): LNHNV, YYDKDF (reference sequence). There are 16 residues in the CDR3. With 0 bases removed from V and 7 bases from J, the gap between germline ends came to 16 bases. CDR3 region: CATSRDLRQGGQPQHF. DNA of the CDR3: TGTGCCACCAGCAGAGATCTCCGCCAGGGAGGGCAGCCCCAGCATTTT.

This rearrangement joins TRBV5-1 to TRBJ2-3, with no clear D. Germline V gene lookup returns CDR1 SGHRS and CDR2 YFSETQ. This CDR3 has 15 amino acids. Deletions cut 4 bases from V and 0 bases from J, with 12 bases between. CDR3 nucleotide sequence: TGCGCCAGCAGCCTTAGGCAAACTAGCACAGATACGCAGTATTTT. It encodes CASSLRQTSTDTQYF. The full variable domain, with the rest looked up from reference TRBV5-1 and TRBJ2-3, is KAGVTQTPRYLIKTRGQQVTLSCSPISGHRSVSWYQQTPGQGLQFLFEYFSETQRNKGNFPGRFSGRQFSNSRSEMNVSTLELGDSALYLCASSLRQTSTDTQYFGPGTRLTVL.

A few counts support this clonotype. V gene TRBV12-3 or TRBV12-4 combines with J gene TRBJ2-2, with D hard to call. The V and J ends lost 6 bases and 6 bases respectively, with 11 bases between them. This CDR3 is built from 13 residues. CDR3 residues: CASSALDPGELFF. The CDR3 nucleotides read TGTGCCAGCAGCGCCCTGGACCCCGGGGAGCTGTTTTTT.

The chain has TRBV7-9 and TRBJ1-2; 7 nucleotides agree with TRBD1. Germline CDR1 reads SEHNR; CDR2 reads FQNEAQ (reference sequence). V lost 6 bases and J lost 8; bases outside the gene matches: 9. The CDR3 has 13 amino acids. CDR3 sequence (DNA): TGTGCCAGCAGTTGGGACAGCTACCTAGGCTACACCTTC. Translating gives CASSWDSYLGYTF.

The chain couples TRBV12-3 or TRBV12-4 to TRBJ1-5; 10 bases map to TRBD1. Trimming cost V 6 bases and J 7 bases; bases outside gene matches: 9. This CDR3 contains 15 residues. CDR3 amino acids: CASSPGTGVGQPQHF. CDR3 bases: TGTGCCAGCAGCCCCGGGACAGGGGTAGGACAGCCCCAGCATTTT.

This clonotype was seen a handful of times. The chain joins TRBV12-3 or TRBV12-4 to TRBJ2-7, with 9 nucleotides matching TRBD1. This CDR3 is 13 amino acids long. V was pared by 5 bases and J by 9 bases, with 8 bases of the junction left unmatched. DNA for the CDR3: TGTGCCAGCAGTAATTACAGGGGGCGGGTGCAGTACTTC. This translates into CASSNYRGRVQYF.

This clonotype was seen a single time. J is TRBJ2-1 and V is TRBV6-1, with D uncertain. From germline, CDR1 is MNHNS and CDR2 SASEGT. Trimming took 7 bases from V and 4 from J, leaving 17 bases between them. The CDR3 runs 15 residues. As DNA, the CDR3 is TGTGCCAGCACCCTGCAGGCACTCCTTTACAATGAGCAGTTCTTC. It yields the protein CASTLQALLYNEQFF.

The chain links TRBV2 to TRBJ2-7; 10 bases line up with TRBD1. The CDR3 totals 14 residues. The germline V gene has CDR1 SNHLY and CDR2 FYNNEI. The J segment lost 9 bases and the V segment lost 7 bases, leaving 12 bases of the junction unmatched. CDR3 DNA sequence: TGTGCCAGCATTAGACGCTGGGGGGACAGGGGGCAGTACTTC. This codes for CASIRRWGDRGQYF.

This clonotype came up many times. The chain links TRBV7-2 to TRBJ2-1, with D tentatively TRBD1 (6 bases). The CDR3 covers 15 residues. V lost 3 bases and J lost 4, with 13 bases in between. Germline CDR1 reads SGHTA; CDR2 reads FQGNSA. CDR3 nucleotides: TGTGCCAGCAGCTTGTTTGGGGGCACGTACAATGAGCAGTTCTTC. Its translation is CASSLFGGTYNEQFF.

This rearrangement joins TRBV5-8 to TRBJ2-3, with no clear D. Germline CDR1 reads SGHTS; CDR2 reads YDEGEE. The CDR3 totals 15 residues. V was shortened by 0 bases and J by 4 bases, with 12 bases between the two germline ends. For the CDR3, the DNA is TGTGCCAGCAGCTTGGGTCAAAGTGGGCCAGATACGCAGTATTTT. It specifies CASSLGQSGPDTQYF.

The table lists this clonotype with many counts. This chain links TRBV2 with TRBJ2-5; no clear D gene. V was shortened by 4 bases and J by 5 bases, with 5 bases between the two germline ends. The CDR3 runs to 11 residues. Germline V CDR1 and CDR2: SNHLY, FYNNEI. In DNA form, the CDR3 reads TGTGCCAGCAGTGTCGCGGAGACCCAGTACTTC. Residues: CASSVAETQYF. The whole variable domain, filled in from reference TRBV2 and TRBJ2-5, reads EPEVTQTPSHQVTQMGQEVILRCVPISNHLYFYWYRQILGQKVEFLVSFYNNEISEKSEIFDDQFSVERPDGSNFTLKIRSTKLEDSAMYFCASSVAETQYFGPGTRLLVL.

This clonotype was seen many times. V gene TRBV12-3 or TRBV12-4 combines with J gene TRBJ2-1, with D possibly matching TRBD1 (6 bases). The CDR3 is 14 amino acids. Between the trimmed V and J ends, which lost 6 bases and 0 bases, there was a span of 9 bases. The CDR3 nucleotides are TGTGCCAGCAGCGACAGGAGCTCCTACAATGAGCAGTTCTTC. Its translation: CASSDRSSYNEQFF.

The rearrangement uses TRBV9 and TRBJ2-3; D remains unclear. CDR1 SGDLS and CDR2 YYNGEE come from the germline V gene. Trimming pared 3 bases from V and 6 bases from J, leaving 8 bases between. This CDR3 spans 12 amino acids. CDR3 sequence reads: CASSGQHDTQYF. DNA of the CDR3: TGTGCCAGCAGCGGCCAGCACGATACGCAGTATTTT.

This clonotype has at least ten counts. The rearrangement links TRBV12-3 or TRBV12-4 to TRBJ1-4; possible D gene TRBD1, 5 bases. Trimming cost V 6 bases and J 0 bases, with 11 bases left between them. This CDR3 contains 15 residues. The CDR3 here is CASSRTGSTNEKLFF. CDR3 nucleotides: TGTGCCAGCAGCCGTACAGGATCAACTAATGAAAAACTGTTTTTT.

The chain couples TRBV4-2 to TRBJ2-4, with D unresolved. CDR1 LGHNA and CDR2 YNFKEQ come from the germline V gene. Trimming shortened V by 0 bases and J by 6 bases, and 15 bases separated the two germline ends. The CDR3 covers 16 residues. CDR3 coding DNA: TGTGCCAGCAGCCAAGAGGGTATTCTTATTGGAAACATTCAGTACTTC. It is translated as CASSQEGILIGNIQYF.

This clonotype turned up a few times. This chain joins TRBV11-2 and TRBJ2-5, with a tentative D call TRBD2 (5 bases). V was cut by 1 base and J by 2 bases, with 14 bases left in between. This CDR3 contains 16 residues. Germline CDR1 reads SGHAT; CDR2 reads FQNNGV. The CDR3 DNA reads TGTGCCAGCAGCTTAGTTACCCTAGGAGGACAAGAGACCCAGTACTTC. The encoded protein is CASSLVTLGGQETQYF.

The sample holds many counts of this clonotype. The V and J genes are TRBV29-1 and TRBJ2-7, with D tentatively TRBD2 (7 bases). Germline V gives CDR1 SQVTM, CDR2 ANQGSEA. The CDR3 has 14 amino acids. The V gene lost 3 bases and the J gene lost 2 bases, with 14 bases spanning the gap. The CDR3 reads CSVEGGPPTYEQYF. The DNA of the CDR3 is TGCAGCGTTGAGGGGGGGCCCCCTACCTACGAGCAGTACTTC.

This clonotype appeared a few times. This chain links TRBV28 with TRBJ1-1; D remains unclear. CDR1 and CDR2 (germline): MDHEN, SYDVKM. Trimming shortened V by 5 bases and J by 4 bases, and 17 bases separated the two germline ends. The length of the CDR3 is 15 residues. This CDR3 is CASSTLYDGSTEAFF. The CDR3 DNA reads TGTGCCAGCAGTACTTTATACGACGGATCCACTGAAGCTTTCTTT. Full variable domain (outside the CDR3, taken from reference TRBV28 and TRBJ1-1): DVKVTQSSRYLVKRTGEKVFLECVQDMDHENMFWYRQDPGLGLRLIYFSYDVKMKEKGDIPEGYSVSREKKERFSLILESASTNQTSMYLCASSTLYDGSTEAFFGQGTRLTVV.

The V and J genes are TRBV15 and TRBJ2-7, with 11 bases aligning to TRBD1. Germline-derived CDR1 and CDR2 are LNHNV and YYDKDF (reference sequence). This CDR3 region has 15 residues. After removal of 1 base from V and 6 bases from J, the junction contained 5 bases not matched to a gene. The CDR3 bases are TGTGCCACCAGCAGAGTGGGACAGGGGGACGCCGAGCAGTACTTC. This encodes CATSRVGQGDAEQYF.

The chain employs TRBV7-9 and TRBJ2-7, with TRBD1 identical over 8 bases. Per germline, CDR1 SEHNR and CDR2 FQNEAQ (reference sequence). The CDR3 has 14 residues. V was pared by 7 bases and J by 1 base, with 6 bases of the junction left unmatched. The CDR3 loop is CASTVNRGSYEQYF. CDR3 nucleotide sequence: TGTGCCAGCACCGTCAACAGGGGGTCCTACGAGCAGTACTTC.

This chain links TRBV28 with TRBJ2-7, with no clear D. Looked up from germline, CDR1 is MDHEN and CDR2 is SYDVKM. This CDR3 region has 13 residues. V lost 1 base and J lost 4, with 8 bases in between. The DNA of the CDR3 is TGTGCCAGCAGTTTATATTTGGGATACGAGCAGTACTTC. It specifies CASSLYLGYEQYF.